The T cell receptor beta chain described here comes from a study of T cell responses to AZD1222 COVID-19 vaccine. A note on this clone: Its antigen is as yet unknown.

Method: immunoSEQ multiplex PCR; TCRdb's copy keeps in-frame clones and lacks some. The sample yields 150,000 or so clones, around 90% seen once. Notes on the study in general: Vaccine-associated CD4 TCRs ranged over spike, dominating at 160-218 and 743-854. Possibly, clonal diversity was underestimated; donors were largely white British and included more females.

The sample in question was peripheral blood, obtained on day 0 of AZD1222 vaccination. The clonotype comes from an adult in good health.

The CDR3 spells CSARTVYGYTF. In nucleotides, the CDR3 is TGCAGTGCCAGGACAGTTTATGGCTACACCTTC. The V call is TRBV20-1, the J call TRBJ1-2; a possible D gene is TRBD1 (6 bases). The CDR3 is 11 residues long. V gave up 6 bases and J gave up 5 bases, with 10 bases separating them. Germline V gene data show CDR1 as DFQATT and CDR2 as SNEGSKA (reference sequence).